This T cell receptor beta chain originates from a study of T cells expressing NK-cell markers. Study overall: It was sorted CD3+CD56+NKG2C+, CD3+CD56+NKG2C- and CD3+CD56-NKG2C+ T cells that supplied the TCR beta repertoires. The authors sequenced eight donors, of whom seven were HCMV-seropositive and one was seronegative.

The CDR3 spans 15 residues. Germline V gene data show CDR1 as MNHEY and CDR2 as SMNVEV (reference sequence). A 5'RACE template switching approach incorporating UMIs was used to make TCR beta cDNA. After re-calling the 5' RACE reads, TCRdb lists one entry per CDR3 protein, DNA absent. Found here are about 410,000 distinct CDR3 sequences; the top ten clones hold approximately 11%. Remarks on this clonotype: The target antigen is unknown.

General study results and limits: Topping the CD3+CD56-NKG2C+ fraction as well were these clonotypes, in several donors.

This receptor was obtained from a woman aged 50 to 65 in good health. Input material: blood T cells: a sorted CD56 or NKG2C T cell subset, CD4+ or CD8+ T cells, or bulk PBMC T cells (not recorded which). The rearrangement links TRBV27 to TRBJ1-1; with no DNA, the TCRdb D assignment of TRBD1 cannot be verified. The CDR3: CASAQSGGARTEAFF.